This T cell receptor (beta chain) comes out of a study of blood T cell repertoires in COVID-19. Overall study: COVID-19 samples collected from the United States, Italy and Spain covered acute and convalescent phases. Sample material is recorded as cDNA or gDNA derived from T cells, B-cell-depleted T cells, or PBMCs.

As originally analysed: How many nucleated cells were present was estimated from reference gene primer amplification. Only in-frame clones appear in the TCRdb table, and some are missing; sequencing was by immunoSEQ multiplex PCR. V, J and clone size are those of that table, while D and trimming were read from the DNA. The sample carries 300,000 to 450,000 clones, roughly 86% recorded once. Those enrolled in Seattle joined during active infection and were followed longitudinally afterward. This clone showed up just once. The receptor was isolated from a woman aged 30 to 39 with COVID-19, enrolled during active disease. The specimen sequenced was peripheral blood.

The CDR3 loop reads CAWSPMTGVQETQYF. In DNA form, the CDR3 reads TGTGCCTGGAGCCCCATGACAGGGGTACAAGAGACCCAGTACTTC. The chain links TRBV30 to TRBJ2-5; 8 nucleotides line up with TRBD1. This CDR3 region has 15 residues. Trimming took 3 bases from V and 2 from J; bases not matched to a gene: 8. Per the germline V gene, CDR1 is GTSNPN and CDR2 is SVGIG (reference sequence).